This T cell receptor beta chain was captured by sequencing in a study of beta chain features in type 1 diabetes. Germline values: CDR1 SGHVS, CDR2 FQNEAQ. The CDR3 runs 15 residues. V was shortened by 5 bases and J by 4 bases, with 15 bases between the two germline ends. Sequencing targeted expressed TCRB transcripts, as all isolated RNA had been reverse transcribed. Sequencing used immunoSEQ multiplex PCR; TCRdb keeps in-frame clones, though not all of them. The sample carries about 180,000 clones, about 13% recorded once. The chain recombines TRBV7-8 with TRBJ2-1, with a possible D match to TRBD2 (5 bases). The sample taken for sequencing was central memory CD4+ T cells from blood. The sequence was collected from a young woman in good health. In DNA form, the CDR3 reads TGTGCCAGCAGCAACGCGCAGACGGGATACAATGAGCAGTTCTTC. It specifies CASSNAQTGYNEQFF.